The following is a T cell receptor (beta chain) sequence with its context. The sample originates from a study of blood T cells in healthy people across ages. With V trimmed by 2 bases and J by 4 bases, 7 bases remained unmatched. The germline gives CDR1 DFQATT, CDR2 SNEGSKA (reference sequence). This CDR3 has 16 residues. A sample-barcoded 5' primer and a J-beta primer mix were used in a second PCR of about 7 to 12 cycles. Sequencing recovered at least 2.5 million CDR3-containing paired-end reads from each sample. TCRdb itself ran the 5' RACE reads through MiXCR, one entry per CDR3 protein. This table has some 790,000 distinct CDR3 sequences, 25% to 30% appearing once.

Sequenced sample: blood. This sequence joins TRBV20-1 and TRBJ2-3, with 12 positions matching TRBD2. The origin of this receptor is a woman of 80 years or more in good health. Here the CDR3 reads CSARPSSGGASDTQYF. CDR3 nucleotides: TGCAGTGCTAGACCCTCTAGCGGGGGGGCGTCAGATACGCAGTATTTT.